Sequencing of this T cell receptor (beta chain) was carried out in a study of type 1 and type 2 diabetes patients. Genomic DNA was the PCR template. Amplification of the beta chain CDR3 used 30 forward and 13 reverse multiplex primers. Each CDR3 protein gets one entry after TCRdb re-called the multiplex PCR reads with MiXCR. Among more than 250,000 distinct CDR3 sequences listed, approximately 50% were seen once. Germline V gene lookup returns CDR1 LNHDA and CDR2 SQIVND (reference sequence). The CDR3 is made up of 13 amino acids. V lost 6 bases to trimming and J lost 3 bases, with 9 bases between them.

The sequenced material came from peripheral blood mononuclear cells (PBMCs). This clonotype was sampled from a young man with type 2 diabetes. The genes are TRBV19 and TRBJ2-1; no firm D call. Written as DNA, the CDR3 is TGTGCCAGTAGGGCCGGGTTCTACAATGAGCAGTTCTTC. It encodes CASRAGFYNEQFF.